A selection of T cell receptor beta chains follows, all from one sample in a study of cytomegalovirus exposure and HLA in healthy donors. The protocol was immunoSEQ multiplex PCR, while the TCRdb copy is restricted to in-frame clones and leaves out a portion. Recorded here are 150,000 or so clones; the top ten clones represent 2% to 2.5%. The sequencing sample was made of PBMCs. These receptor sequences come from a woman aged 18 to 35 in good health and CMV-seronegative. Each CDR3 is given with its conserved first and last residue. Fields, in order: D gene, J gene, V gene, CDR3 protein, CDR3 DNA. The D gene is left open where the match is weak.

TRBD2,TRBJ2-1,TRBV5-1,CASSLAREGGNEQFF,TGCGCCAGCAGCTTGGCTCGGGAGGGGGGGAATGAGCAGTTCTTC
TRBD1,TRBJ1-1,TRBV4-1,CASSHPDRGLREAFF,TGCGCCAGCAGCCACCCGGACAGGGGGTTGCGTGAAGCTTTCTTT
TRBD2,TRBJ2-1,TRBV30,CAWSSGLAVNEQFF,TGTGCCTGGAGCTCAGGACTAGCGGTCAATGAGCAGTTCTTC
TRBD2,TRBJ2-7,TRBV13,CASSLVSGSIGASIGEQYF,TGTGCCAGCAGCTTAGTTAGCGGGAGCATTGGAGCCTCTATAGGCGAGCAGTACTTC
TRBD2,TRBJ2-1,TRBV5-1,CASSPREREFASEQFF,TGCGCCAGCAGCCCCAGGGAGCGGGAGTTTGCGTCTGAGCAGTTCTTC
-,TRBJ2-3,TRBV29-1,CSVESRTDTQYF,TGCAGCGTTGAATCTCGCACAGATACGCAGTATTTT
TRBD1,TRBJ1-1,TRBV19,CASRDRANTEAFF,TGTGCCAGTAGAGACAGGGCGAACACTGAAGCTTTCTTT
-,TRBJ2-1,TRBV19,CASSWGLAPGEQFF,TGTGCCAGTAGTTGGGGACTGGCACCGGGTGAGCAGTTCTTC
-,TRBJ2-7,TRBV27,CAQTDRTWGEQYF,TGTGCGCAAACCGACAGGACTTGGGGCGAGCAGTACTTC
TRBD2,TRBJ2-1,TRBV9,CASSVAKAGAGGNNEQFF,TGTGCCAGCAGCGTAGCTAAAGCGGGAGCCGGGGGGAACAATGAGCAGTTCTTC
-,TRBJ2-1,TRBV7-2,CASSFQAGRNEQFF,TGTGCCAGCAGCTTCCAGGCGGGACGCAATGAGCAGTTCTTC
TRBD1,TRBJ1-2,TRBV7-3,CASSSKTGGPYGYTF,TGTGCCAGCAGCTCCAAGACAGGGGGACCCTATGGCTACACCTTC
-,TRBJ2-3,TRBV27,CASSLGGVEQYF,TGTGCCAGCAGTCTGGGAGGAGTGGAGCAGTATTTT
-,TRBJ1-1,TRBV28,CASITGATEAFF,TGTGCCAGCATCACAGGAGCCACTGAAGCTTTCTTT
TRBD1,TRBJ2-3,TRBV7-9,CASSSTGHDTDTQYF,TGTGCCAGCAGTTCGACAGGGCACGACACAGATACGCAGTATTTT
-,TRBJ2-7,TRBV7-8,CASILRVRDFLSEQYF,TGTGCCAGCATCCTTAGGGTCCGGGACTTCCTCTCCGAGCAGTACTTC
-,TRBJ2-7,TRBV28,CASSGVGGEQYF,TGTGCCAGCAGTGGCGTCGGGGGCGAGCAGTACTTC
TRBD1,TRBJ2-5,TRBV7-7,CASSKSPGTVIGGQETQYF,TGTGCCAGCAGCAAATCCCCCGGGACAGTAATTGGGGGCCAAGAGACCCAGTACTTC
-,TRBJ2-1,TRBV25-1,CASSARTSYNEQFF,TGTGCCAGCAGTGCCCGGACATCATACAATGAGCAGTTCTTC
-,TRBJ1-4,TRBV6-5,CASSYEVSSNEKLFF,TGTGCCAGCAGTTACGAGGTTTCGTCTAATGAAAAACTGTTTTTT
-,TRBJ1-3,TRBV19,CASSITEGSTGNTIYF,TGTGCCAGTAGTATTACCGAGGGAAGTACTGGAAACACCATATATTTT
-,TRBJ1-2,TRBV11-2,CASSLVLTANYGYTF,TGTGCCAGCAGCTTAGTTTTAACGGCTAACTATGGCTACACCTTC
TRBD1,TRBJ1-2,TRBV5-6,CASSFGTDYNYGYTF,TGTGCCAGCAGCTTCGGGACAGACTATAACTATGGCTACACCTTC
-,TRBJ2-2,TRBV9,CASTWGTSYTGELFF,TGTGCCAGTACATGGGGGACTTCCTACACCGGGGAGCTGTTTTTT
TRBD2,TRBJ2-3,TRBV5-1,CASSGGVAGGDAADTQYF,TGCGCCAGCAGCGGTGGGGTAGCGGGAGGGGATGCAGCAGATACGCAGTATTTT
TRBD2,TRBJ2-5,TRBV19,CASSSIAGEVETQYF,TGTGCCAGTAGTTCAATAGCGGGAGAGGTAGAGACCCAGTACTTC
-,TRBJ1-5,TRBV18,CASSLTERDQPQHF,TGTGCCAGCTCACTAACAGAGAGGGATCAGCCCCAGCATTTT
TRBD1,TRBJ1-2,TRBV19,CASSFTGTGAYYGYTF,TGTGCCAGTAGTTTCACCGGGACAGGGGCGTACTATGGCTACACCTTC